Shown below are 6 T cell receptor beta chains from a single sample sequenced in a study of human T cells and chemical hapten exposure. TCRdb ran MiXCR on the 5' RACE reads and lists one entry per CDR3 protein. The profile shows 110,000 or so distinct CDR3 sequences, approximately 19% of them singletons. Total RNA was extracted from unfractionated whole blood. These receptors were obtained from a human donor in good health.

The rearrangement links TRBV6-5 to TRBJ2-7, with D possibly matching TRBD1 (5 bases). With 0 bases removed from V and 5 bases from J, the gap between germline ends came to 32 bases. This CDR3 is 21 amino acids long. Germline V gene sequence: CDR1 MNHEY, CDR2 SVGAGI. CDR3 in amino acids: CASSYSVVLQDTTTSSHEQYF. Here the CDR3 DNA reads TGTGCCAGCAGTTACTCCGTAGTACTACAGGACACCACAACAAGTAGCCACGAGCAGTACTTC.

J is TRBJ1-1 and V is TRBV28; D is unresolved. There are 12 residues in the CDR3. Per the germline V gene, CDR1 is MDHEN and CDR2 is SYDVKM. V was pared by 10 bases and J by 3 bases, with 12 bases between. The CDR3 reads CATQLRDTEAFF. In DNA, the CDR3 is TGTGCCACCCAGTTGAGGGACACTGAAGCTTTCTTT.

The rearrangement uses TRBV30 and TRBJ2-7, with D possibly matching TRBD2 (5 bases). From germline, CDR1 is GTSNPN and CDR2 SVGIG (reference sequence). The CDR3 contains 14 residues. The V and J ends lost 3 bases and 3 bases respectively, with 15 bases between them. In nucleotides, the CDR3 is TGTGCCTGGAGCCCTCCCGGACTCGGCTACGAGCAGTACTTC. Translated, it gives CAWSPPGLGYEQYF. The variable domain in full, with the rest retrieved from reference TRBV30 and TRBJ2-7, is SQTIHQWPATLVQPVGSPLSLECTVEGTSNPNLYWYRQAAGRGLQLLFYSVGIGQISSEVPQNLSASRPQDRQFILSSKKLLLSDSGFYLCAWSPPGLGYEQYFGPGTRLTVT.

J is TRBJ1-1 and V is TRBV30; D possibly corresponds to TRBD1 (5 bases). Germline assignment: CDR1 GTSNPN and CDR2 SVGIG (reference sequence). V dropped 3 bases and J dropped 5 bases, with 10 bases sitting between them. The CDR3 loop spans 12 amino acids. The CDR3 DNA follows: TGTGCCTGGAGCGGGGACCCGACTGAAGCTTTCTTT. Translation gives CAWSGDPTEAFF.

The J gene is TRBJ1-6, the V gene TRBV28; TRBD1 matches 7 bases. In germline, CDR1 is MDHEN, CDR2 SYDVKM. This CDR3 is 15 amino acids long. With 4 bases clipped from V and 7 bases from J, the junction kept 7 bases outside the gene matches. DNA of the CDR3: TGTGCCAGCAGTTCCGGACAGGTTAACAATTCACCCCTCCACTTT. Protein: CASSSGQVNNSPLHF.

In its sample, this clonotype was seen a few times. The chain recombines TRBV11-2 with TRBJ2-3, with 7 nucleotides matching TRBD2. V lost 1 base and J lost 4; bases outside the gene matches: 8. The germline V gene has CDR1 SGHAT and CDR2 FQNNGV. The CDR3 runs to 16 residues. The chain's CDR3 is CASSLGGFRGADTQYF. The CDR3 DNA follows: TGTGCCAGCAGCTTAGGGGGTTTTCGGGGGGCAGATACGCAGTATTTT.